The next 27 T cell receptor beta chains were all read from a single sample in a study of human T cells and chemical hapten exposure. Each CDR3 protein gets one entry after TCRdb re-called the RACE reads with MiXCR. The sample holds 35,000 to 45,000 distinct CDR3 sequences; roughly 13% are singletons and the top ten take roughly 2.1%. Time point of the sample: patch test 3, about 24 weeks after DPC sensitization. The treatment denotes: therapeutic diphenylcyclopropenone sensitization with weekly scalp DPC. The starting material, unfractionated whole blood, was used for total RNA extraction. Source: whole blood, taken in connection with sensitization to the hapten diphenylcyclopropenone (DPC). All receptors come from a woman aged 40-49 years with alopecia areata. Some clones in this sample may be carry-over from other donors' samples.

This clonotype has more than one count but fewer than ten. The chain recombines TRBV18 with TRBJ2-7; 7 bases agree with TRBD1. Trimming at V came to 5 bases and at J to 3 bases, leaving 10 bases not matched to a gene. This CDR3 is built from 15 residues. The germline V gene encodes CDR1 KGHSH and CDR2 LQKENI. CDR3 bases: TGTGCCAGCTCAGGCCGGCAGGGGGACCACTACGAGCAGTACTTC. It translates to CASSGRQGDHYEQYF.

This clonotype was observed many times. The V gene is TRBV18, the J gene TRBJ2-7; D is possibly TRBD1 (5 bases). Germline V gene sequence: CDR1 KGHSH, CDR2 LQKENI. The CDR3 consists of 15 residues. V was shortened by 3 bases and J by 5 bases, with 17 bases between the two germline ends. As DNA, the CDR3 is TGTGCCAGCTCACCGCCCACAGGAATGGGCGACGAGCAGTACTTC. This sequence encodes CASSPPTGMGDEQYF.

The rearrangement links TRBV4-3 to TRBJ2-7; D remains unclear. CDR3 size: 15 residues. V was clipped by 1 base and J by 0 bases, with 10 bases between them. Germline CDR1 and CDR2: LGHNA and YSLEER. The CDR3 reads CASSQGPQASYEQYF. DNA of the CDR3: TGCGCCAGCAGCCAAGGCCCCCAGGCCTCCTACGAGCAGTACTTC.

The V call is TRBV11-2, the J call TRBJ2-3; 9 nucleotides align to TRBD2. V lost 6 bases and J lost 6; bases outside the gene matches: 13. The CDR3 sequence is 16 residues long. Germline CDR1 is SGHAT and CDR2 is FQNNGV. DNA of the CDR3: TGTGCCAGCAGAACAACCGCAAGCGGGGGGCCGGATACGCAGTATTTT. Amino acids: CASRTTASGGPDTQYF.

This clonotype was detected many times. The chain links TRBV10-3 to TRBJ2-2, with a tentative D call TRBD1 (5 bases). The V and J ends lost 9 bases and 9 bases respectively, with 11 bases between them. The CDR3 extends over 11 amino acids. The germline gives CDR1 ENHRY, CDR2 SYGVKD. CDR3 sequence (DNA): TGTGCCATAACAGACAGCCGGGAGCTGTTTTTT. Translated, it gives CAITDSRELFF.

This clonotype has just a few counts. The chain is built from TRBV27 and TRBJ1-1; D remains unclear. This CDR3 comprises 14 residues. Germline CDR1 is MNHEY and CDR2 is SMNVEV (reference sequence). The germline V and J ends were trimmed by 2 bases and 2 bases, with 9 bases remaining between them. Here the CDR3 reads CASSLQVPNTEAFF. CDR3 nucleotide sequence: TGTGCCAGCAGTTTACAGGTCCCAAACACTGAAGCTTTCTTT.

This clonotype was observed at least ten times. The chain couples TRBV28 to TRBJ2-7, with 11 bases matching TRBD1. CDR1 is MDHEN, CDR2 SYDVKM, per germline. The CDR3 totals 11 residues. The CDR3 sequence: CGTGGGYEQYF. For the CDR3, the DNA is TGTGGGACAGGGGGCGGCTACGAGCAGTACTTC.

This clonotype was detected ten times or more. The chain uses TRBV25-1 and TRBJ1-2; maybe TRBD1 (5 bases). The ends were cut back, 5 bases at V and 5 bases at J, with 9 bases in the middle. This CDR3 region has 12 residues. From germline, CDR1 is MGHDK and CDR2 SYGVNS. In DNA, the CDR3 is TGTGCCAGCAGTTCAGGGATTTATGGCTACACCTTC. Translation: CASSSGIYGYTF.

There are a few counts of this clonotype. The V and J genes are TRBV24-1 and TRBJ2-6; D call uncertain. Germline V lookup: CDR1 KGHDR, CDR2 SFDVKD. The CDR3 runs to 16 residues. The germline V and J ends were trimmed by 4 bases and 1 base, with 10 bases remaining between them. The DNA of the CDR3 is TGTGCCACCAGTGACCCAAAAAGGTCTGGGGCCAACGTCCTGACTTTC. It encodes CATSDPKRSGANVLTF.

In its sample, this clonotype was seen a few times. This rearrangement joins TRBV5-5 to TRBJ2-1; 9 nucleotides line up with TRBD2. In germline, CDR1 is SGHKS, CDR2 YYEKEE (reference sequence). The CDR3 has 17 amino acids. J lost 4 bases, V lost 4 bases, and 12 bases had no gene match. The CDR3 loop reads CASSNPGTSPVYNEQFF. The CDR3 DNA follows: TGTGCCAGCAGCAACCCCGGGACTAGCCCAGTGTACAATGAGCAGTTCTTC.

The chain couples TRBV28 to TRBJ1-1; the match to TRBD1 covers 7 bases. Unmatched junction bases numbered 10, after V lost 8 bases and J lost 7 bases. Germline V gene lookup returns CDR1 MDHEN and CDR2 SYDVKM. The CDR3 is 13 residues long. CDR3 sequence: CASQDRSLGEAFF. The CDR3 DNA reads as TGTGCCAGCCAGGACAGGTCGTTAGGTGAAGCTTTCTTT.

The chain is built from TRBV5-1 and TRBJ2-1; D possibly corresponds to TRBD2 (5 bases). The CDR3 length is 14 residues. Per the germline V gene, CDR1 is SGHRS and CDR2 is YFSETQ. V was trimmed by 0 bases and J by 3 bases, leaving 7 bases between them. The CDR3 protein is CASSLDRDYNEQFF. The CDR3 DNA reads TGCGCCAGCAGCTTGGATCGGGACTACAATGAGCAGTTCTTC.

This clonotype was observed at least ten times. V gene TRBV4-3 combines with J gene TRBJ2-1; D tentatively reads TRBD1 or TRBD2 (6 bases each). Germline CDR1 reads LGHNA; CDR2 reads YSLEER. The ends were cut back, 0 bases at V and 4 bases at J, with 16 bases in the middle. This CDR3 has 17 amino acids. The CDR3 sequence: CASSQEAGGGVYNEQFF. As DNA, the CDR3 is TGCGCCAGCAGCCAAGAGGCCGGGGGCGGGGTTTACAATGAGCAGTTCTTC.

This chain links TRBV5-1 with TRBJ1-2, with D possibly matching TRBD1 (6 bases). This CDR3 spans 13 amino acids. Germline CDR1 reads SGHRS; CDR2 reads YFSETQ. Trimming pared 3 bases from V and 2 bases from J, leaving 8 bases between. CDR3 sequence reads: CASSSGANYGYTF. For the CDR3, the DNA is TGCGCCAGCAGCTCGGGGGCCAACTATGGCTACACCTTC. The variable domain in full, completed from reference TRBV5-1 and TRBJ1-2, reads KAGVTQTPRYLIKTRGQQVTLSCSPISGHRSVSWYQQTPGQGLQFLFEYFSETQRNKGNFPGRFSGRQFSNSRSEMNVSTLELGDSALYLCASSSGANYGYTFGSGTRLTVV.

This clonotype was counted ten times or more. The rearrangement links TRBV5-6 to TRBJ1-5; tentative D call: TRBD1 (5 bases). This CDR3 contains 15 residues. Trimming cost V 1 base and J 2 bases, with 10 bases left between them. Germline V gives CDR1 SGHDT, CDR2 YYEEEE. The DNA for the CDR3 is TGTGCCAGCAGCTTGCGGGGGTCGGGCAATCAGCCCCAGCATTTT. Its protein product is CASSLRGSGNQPQHF.

This clonotype was counted at least ten times. J is TRBJ2-6 and V is TRBV7-6; TRBD1 is a possible D gene (5 bases). Germline CDR1 reads SGHVS; CDR2 reads FNYEAQ. Trimming removed 6 bases from V and 0 bases from J, with 9 bases in between. The CDR3 contains 15 residues. DNA of the CDR3: TGTGCCAGCAGACGAGGACACTCTGGGGCCAACGTCCTGACTTTC. Translating it yields CASRRGHSGANVLTF.

This clonotype was found a few times. This chain connects TRBV28 to TRBJ1-2; 10 nucleotides align to TRBD1. The CDR3 has 12 residues. V dropped 4 bases and J dropped 8; count of bases not matched to a gene: 1. Germline CDR1 and CDR2: MDHEN and SYDVKM. The chain's CDR3 is CASSWTGGGYTF. The CDR3, as DNA: TGTGCCAGCAGTTGGACAGGGGGAGGCTACACCTTC.

This chain connects TRBV28 to TRBJ2-3; possible D gene TRBD2, 6 bases. V shed 6 bases and J shed 5 bases, with 24 bases lying between them. The germline V gene encodes CDR1 MDHEN and CDR2 SYDVKM. This CDR3 spans 17 amino acids. DNA for the CDR3: TGTGCCAGCAGAATCCCAATAGGGACTGGTGCAGAAGATACGCAGTATTTT. Translating gives CASRIPIGTGAEDTQYF.

The V call is TRBV6-5, the J call TRBJ2-1; 10 bases align to TRBD1. CDR3 length equals 14 residues. Trimming removed 2 bases from V and 7 bases from J; junction bases left unmatched: 2. Germline V gives CDR1 MNHEY, CDR2 SVGAGI. The CDR3 DNA reads as TGTGCCAGCAGTTACGGACAGGGGGTGAATGAGCAGTTCTTC. Translation: CASSYGQGVNEQFF.

This clonotype was recorded many times. The genes are TRBV7-8 and TRBJ2-1; possible D gene TRBD1, 6 bases. In germline, CDR1 is SGHVS, CDR2 FQNEAQ. This CDR3 has 16 residues. V dropped 4 bases and J dropped 3 bases, with 16 bases sitting between them. CDR3: CASSSAGTIHYNEQFF. Written as DNA, the CDR3 is TGTGCCAGCAGCTCCGCCGGGACAATACACTACAATGAGCAGTTCTTC.

This chain joins TRBV11-2 and TRBJ1-5, with a weak D call TRBD1 (5 bases). In germline, CDR1 is SGHAT, CDR2 FQNNGV. This CDR3 has 14 residues. The V end lost 1 base, the J end lost 2 bases, and 6 bases lay between the germline ends. The CDR3, as DNA: TGTGCCAGCAGCTTAGCGGGGGGCAATCAGCCCCAGCATTTT. It encodes CASSLAGGNQPQHF.

This clonotype was counted at least ten times. The chain links TRBV27 to TRBJ1-2, with D perhaps TRBD1 (5 bases). Germline CDR1 and CDR2: MNHEY and SMNVEV (reference sequence). The CDR3 contains 14 residues. Trimming removed 7 bases from V and 7 bases from J, with 19 bases in between. The DNA for the CDR3 is TGTGCCAGCAACCCATTAGGGCAGGGCGGTGGCTACACCTTC. Amino acids: CASNPLGQGGGYTF.

In its sample, this clonotype was seen many times. As DNA, the CDR3 is TGCAGTGCCCCCGGACAGAGCTATGGCTACACCTTC. It codes for CSAPGQSYGYTF. The chain couples TRBV20-1 to TRBJ1-2, with a tentative D call TRBD1 (6 bases). V was pared by 6 bases and J by 4 bases, with 12 bases between. The CDR3 sequence is 12 residues long. Germline CDR1 reads DFQATT; CDR2 reads SNEGSKA (reference sequence).

This clonotype has a handful of counts. The rearrangement uses TRBV18 and TRBJ2-5; D not resolved. Germline V gives CDR1 KGHSH, CDR2 LQKENI. This CDR3 contains 14 residues. Trimming shortened V by 2 bases and J by 2 bases, and 9 bases separated the two germline ends. CDR3: CASSPNAPQETQYF. In nucleotides, the CDR3 is TGTGCCAGCTCACCAAATGCTCCTCAAGAGACCCAGTACTTC.

This chain connects TRBV20-1 to TRBJ2-6; D uncertain. The germline V and J ends were trimmed by 6 bases and 3 bases, with 3 bases remaining between them. Germline V gene lookup returns CDR1 DFQATT and CDR2 SNEGSKA (reference sequence). The CDR3 totals 11 residues. DNA for the CDR3: TGCAGTGCGATTGGGGCCAACGTCCTGACTTTC. It yields the protein CSAIGANVLTF.

This clonotype was seen a handful of times. The gene calls are TRBV5-1 and TRBJ2-3, with D perhaps matching TRBD1 or TRBD2 (5 bases each). The germline V and J ends were trimmed by 4 bases and 5 bases, with 14 bases remaining between them. This CDR3 comprises 14 residues. Germline CDR1 SGHRS, CDR2 YFSETQ. As DNA, the CDR3 is TGCGCCAGCAGCACGGGGACCGTCCAAGATACGCAGTATTTT. This translates into CASSTGTVQDTQYF. Filled out from reference TRBV5-1 and TRBJ2-3, the complete variable domain reads KAGVTQTPRYLIKTRGQQVTLSCSPISGHRSVSWYQQTPGQGLQFLFEYFSETQRNKGNFPGRFSGRQFSNSRSEMNVSTLELGDSALYLCASSTGTVQDTQYFGPGTRLTVL.

Only a few counts were recorded for this clonotype. This chain links TRBV12-3 or TRBV12-4 with TRBJ1-6; D may be TRBD1 (5 bases). The V and J ends lost 3 bases and 7 bases respectively, with 10 bases between them. The CDR3 contains 14 residues. The CDR3 loop reads CASSFGGFNSPLHF. CDR3 nucleotides: TGTGCCAGCAGTTTCGGGGGGTTCAATTCACCCCTCCACTTT.